This T cell receptor beta chain was obtained from a study of T cells in Graves' hyperthyroidism and ophthalmopathy. The V and J ends lost 7 bases and 0 bases respectively, with 9 bases between them. This CDR3 contains 14 residues. Germline loops: CDR1 SNHLY, CDR2 FYNNEI. This clonotype was counted between two and nine times. Its matching antigen is unknown. Across 18 months, stable Graves' hyperthyroidism was marked by no progression to ophthalmopathy. The PBMCs studied were ones that came from approximately 9.9 ml fresh peripheral blood. RNA transcripts served as the template for amplifying TCR beta CDR3 regions. Using the HTBI primer set, a first-round RT-PCR was run on the TCR CDR3. Each CDR3 protein is one row after TCRdb ran MiXCR on the multiplex PCR reads. This sample has just under 750,000 distinct CDR3 sequences, with around 40% found just once. Study observations and caveats: Expanded thyroid clonotypes (above 0.001) were mostly also found in blood.

The sequencing input was blood. This clonotype was sampled from a woman aged 35 to 49 with Graves' hyperthyroidism. The chain joins TRBV2 to TRBJ2-2, with a weak D call TRBD2 (6 bases). CDR3 sequence: CASKEGSNTGELFF. CDR3 nucleotides: TGTGCCAGCAAGGAGGGATCGAACACCGGGGAGCTGTTTTTT.